The subject of this entry is one T cell receptor (beta chain). The target antigen is unknown. The source of the sample is a study of T cells in tuberculosis. Findings of the study overall: Shorter CDR3-alpha in active tuberculosis partly drove smaller distances.

The germline V gene has CDR1 SGHTA and CDR2 FQGNSA. The V end was cut by 3 bases, the J end by 0 bases, with 12 bases between. This CDR3 has 16 amino acids. Sequencing used immunoSEQ multiplex PCR; TCRdb keeps in-frame clones, though not all of them. The data contain some 34,000 clones, over 90% of them singletons. The chain uses TRBV7-2 and TRBJ1-3; no clear D. The sequence was obtained from a donor aged 10-29 years with latent tuberculosis or without tuberculosis infection. Material: PBMCs. The CDR3 loop reads CASSFSDSRSGNTIYF. Written as DNA, the CDR3 is TGTGCCAGCAGCTTCTCAGACTCCCGCTCTGGAAACACCATATATTTT.